This T cell receptor (beta chain) originates from a study of blood T cell repertoires in COVID-19. Study details: PBMCs, B-cell-depleted T cells, or T cells were the source of the cDNA or gDNA that made up the material.

Germline values: CDR1 SGHNT, CDR2 YENEEA. This CDR3 contains 13 residues. The trim removed 5 bases at V and 7 bases at J, leaving 5 bases unmatched. Methods used by the authors: Reference gene primer amplification yielded estimated nucleated cell counts. Clones were sequenced by immunoSEQ multiplex PCR, and TCRdb holds only the in-frame ones, with some missing. The V and J calls and clone size come from that table; D and trimming were worked out from the DNA. This table holds about 38,000 clones, nearly 90% found once. Seattle-derived patients entered the study during active infection and were followed longitudinally.

This chain uses TRBV11-3 with TRBJ1-1, with 9 bases that match TRBD1. The clonotype comes from a man aged 60-69 years with COVID-19, enrolled during active disease. Sequencing was performed on peripheral blood. Here the CDR3 reads CASSAQGAYEAFF. The CDR3 bases are TGTGCCAGCAGCGCACAGGGGGCGTATGAAGCTTTCTTT. Together with reference TRBV11-3 and TRBJ1-1, the CDR3 gives the full variable domain: EAGVVQSPRYKIIEKKQPVAFWCNPISGHNTLYWYLQNLGQGPELLIRYENEEAVDDSQLPKDRFSAERLKGVDSTLKIQPAELGDSAVYLCASSAQGAYEAFFGQGTRLTVV.